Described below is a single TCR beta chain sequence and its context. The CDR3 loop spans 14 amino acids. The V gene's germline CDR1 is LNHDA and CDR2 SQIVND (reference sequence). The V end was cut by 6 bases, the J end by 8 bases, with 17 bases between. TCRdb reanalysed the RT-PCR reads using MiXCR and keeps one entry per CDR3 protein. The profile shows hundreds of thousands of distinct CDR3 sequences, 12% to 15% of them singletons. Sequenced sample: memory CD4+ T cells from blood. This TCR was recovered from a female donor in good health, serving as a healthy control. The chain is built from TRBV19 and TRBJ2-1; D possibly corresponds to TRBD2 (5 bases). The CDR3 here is CASRSRRLIDEQFF. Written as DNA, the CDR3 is TGTGCCAGTAGGTCACGGAGGTTGATCGATGAGCAGTTCTTC.